These T cell receptor beta chains were read from a single sample in a study of STAT5B mutations in CD4+ large granular lymphocyte leukemia. Measured with immunoSEQ multiplex PCR; TCRdb has only the in-frame clones, and not every one. This table holds tens of thousands of clones, roughly 69% found once. Material for sequencing was CD4+ T cells from blood buffy coats. These receptor sequences come from a human donor in good health. Each CDR3 is given with its conserved first and last residue. D genes are given only for firm matches. Expanded clones are given a class, and other clones once, few, many or no size at all.

>14|.|.|TRBJ2-5|TRBV7-9
CASSSRLVGETQYF
TGTGCCAGCAGCAGTAGACTAGTGGGGGAGACCCAGTACTTC
>15|TRBD2|.|TRBJ2-3|TRBV7-7
CASSLGLAGTDTQYF
TGTGCCAGCAGCTTAGGCCTAGCGGGCACAGATACGCAGTATTTT
>14|.|.|TRBJ1-3|TRBV11-2
CASSLGFSGNTIYF
TGTGCCAGCAGCTTAGGGTTCTCTGGAAACACCATATATTTT
>18|.|.|TRBJ2-6|TRBV5-6
CASSLLVARHSGANVLTF
TGTGCCAGCAGCTTGTTGGTAGCGAGGCACTCTGGGGCCAACGTCCTGACTTTC
>18|TRBD1|.|TRBJ2-4|TRBV15
CATSRDGAGGTGLNIQYF
TGTGCCACCAGCAGAGATGGCGCAGGCGGGACAGGACTTAACATTCAGTACTTC
>15|.|.|TRBJ2-2|TRBV5-1
CASSLGYQNTGELFF
TGCGCCAGCAGCTTGGGGTACCAGAACACCGGGGAGCTGTTTTTT
>15|.|.|TRBJ1-5|TRBV28
CASSPSGPSNQPQHF
TGTGCCAGCAGTCCCTCAGGCCCAAGCAATCAGCCCCAGCATTTT
>13|.|once|TRBJ1-6|TRBV28
CASLTVYNSPLHF
TGTGCCAGCCTTACAGTCTATAATTCACCCCTCCACTTT
>17|.|few|TRBJ2-5|TRBV4-1
CASSQIFYGDGVETQYF
TGCGCCAGCAGCCAAATTTTTTATGGTGACGGGGTAGAGACCCAGTACTTC
>13|TRBD1|.|TRBJ2-5|TRBV7-3
CASSRGQGETQYF
TGTGCCAGCAGTCGGGGACAGGGGGAGACCCAGTACTTC
>14|TRBD1|.|TRBJ1-4|TRBV27
CASSRQGANEKLFF
TGTGCCAGCAGCCGACAGGGGGCGAATGAAAAACTGTTTTTT
>14|.|.|TRBJ1-5|TRBV28
CASSPRQEGQPQHF
TGTGCCAGCAGTCCCCGACAGGAGGGCCAGCCCCAGCATTTT
>14|.|.|TRBJ1-5|TRBV4-3
CASSQNRDSQPQHF
TGCGCCAGCAGCCAGAACAGGGATAGCCAGCCCCAGCATTTT
>11|.|few|TRBJ1-1|TRBV10-3
CAIMGNTEAFF
TGTGCCATCATGGGGAATACTGAAGCTTTCTTT
>16|.|once|TRBJ2-7|TRBV19
CASSHSRLGGSYEQYF
TGTGCCAGTAGTCACTCCCGGCTAGGGGGCTCCTACGAGCAGTACTTC
>15|.|.|TRBJ1-4|TRBV11-2
CASSLRGAGSEKLFF
TGTGCCAGCAGCTTACGGGGGGCGGGCAGTGAAAAACTGTTTTTT
>13|.|.|TRBJ1-5|TRBV19
CASSMVSNQPQHF
TGTGCCAGTAGTATGGTTAGCAATCAGCCCCAGCATTTT
>13|TRBD1|once|TRBJ1-2|TRBV6-1
CASSDRDRGGYTF
TGTGCCAGCAGCGACAGGGACCGGGGTGGCTACACCTTC
>14|TRBD2|.|TRBJ2-2|TRBV5-5
CASSKDGRGGELFF
TGTGCCAGCAGCAAAGACGGGAGGGGCGGGGAGCTGTTTTTT
>13|.|.|TRBJ2-7|TRBV9
CASSAGHGYEQYF
TGTGCCAGCAGCGCCGGCCATGGATACGAGCAGTACTTC
>15|.|.|TRBJ1-1|TRBV11-2
CASSLERIEGTEAFF
TGTGCCAGCAGCTTAGAAAGGATAGAGGGGACTGAAGCTTTCTTT
>12|.|.|TRBJ1-4|TRBV19
CASSTLFEKLFF
TGTGCCAGTAGTACCCTCTTTGAAAAACTGTTTTTT
>17|TRBD1|.|TRBJ1-2|TRBV28
CASRSGTGGVNSYGYTF
TGTGCCAGCAGATCCGGGACAGGGGGCGTGAATTCCTATGGCTACACCTTC
>13|.|.|TRBJ1-2|TRBV30
CAWSLVPKYGYTF
TGTGCCTGGAGTTTGGTCCCAAAATATGGCTACACCTTC
>14|TRBD1|.|TRBJ2-7|TRBV2
CASSEGQGRGEQYF
TGTGCCAGCAGTGAGGGACAGGGTAGGGGCGAGCAGTACTTC
>12|.|.|TRBJ2-4|TRBV27
CARGLPHSIQYF
TGTGCCAGAGGTCTCCCCCATAGCATTCAGTACTTC
>16|TRBD2|.|TRBJ2-5|TRBV9
CASSKTSGGVWETQYF
TGTGCCAGCAGCAAAACTAGCGGGGGAGTATGGGAGACCCAGTACTTC
>13|TRBD1|.|TRBJ1-2|TRBV29-1
CSVFSGQGNGYTF
TGCAGCGTCTTCAGCGGACAGGGAAACGGCTACACCTTC
>16|TRBD1|.|TRBJ2-7|TRBV4-1
CASSQTVGQGAYEQYF
TGCGCCAGCAGCCAAACTGTCGGGCAGGGGGCCTACGAGCAGTACTTC
>16|TRBD2|.|TRBJ2-1|TRBV19
CASSILGTSGYNEQFF
TGTGCCAGTAGTATCCTCGGGACTAGCGGATACAATGAGCAGTTCTTC
>15|.|medium-sized|TRBJ2-1|TRBV7-6
CASSLRTASYNEQFF
TGTGCCAGCAGCTTACGGACAGCGTCCTACAATGAGCAGTTCTTC
>14|TRBD1|.|TRBJ1-1|TRBV7-2
CASSLQTGSTEAFF
TGTGCCAGCAGCTTGCAGACAGGGTCGACTGAAGCTTTCTTT
>14|.|.|TRBJ1-2|TRBV9
CASSVDIGIPGYTF
TGTGCCAGCAGCGTAGACATCGGAATCCCTGGCTACACCTTC
>12|TRBD1|few|TRBJ1-4|TRBV9
CASSVGQGKLFF
TGTGCCAGCAGCGTGGGACAGGGAAAACTGTTTTTT
>16|TRBD2|.|TRBJ2-1|TRBV7-9
CASSPIRGGSYNEQFF
TGTGCCAGCAGCCCTATACGGGGGGGGAGCTACAATGAGCAGTTCTTC
>13|.|.|TRBJ2-3|TRBV7-9
CASMVGGTDTQYF
TGTGCCAGCATGGTGGGGGGCACAGATACGCAGTATTTT
>13|.|few|TRBJ1-5|TRBV29-1
CSAKTLGDQPQHF
TGCAGCGCCAAAACCCTAGGGGATCAGCCCCAGCATTTT
>15|.|.|TRBJ2-5|TRBV5-1
CASSPGTPRKETQYF
TGCGCCAGCAGCCCCGGGACCCCAAGGAAAGAGACCCAGTACTTC
>13|.|.|TRBJ1-1|TRBV12-5
CASGLGGGTEAFF
TGTGCTAGTGGTTTAGGCGGTGGCACTGAAGCTTTCTTT
>13|.|.|TRBJ2-5|TRBV6-5
CASSTGRDETQYF
TGTGCCAGCAGTACAGGGAGGGATGAGACCCAGTACTTC